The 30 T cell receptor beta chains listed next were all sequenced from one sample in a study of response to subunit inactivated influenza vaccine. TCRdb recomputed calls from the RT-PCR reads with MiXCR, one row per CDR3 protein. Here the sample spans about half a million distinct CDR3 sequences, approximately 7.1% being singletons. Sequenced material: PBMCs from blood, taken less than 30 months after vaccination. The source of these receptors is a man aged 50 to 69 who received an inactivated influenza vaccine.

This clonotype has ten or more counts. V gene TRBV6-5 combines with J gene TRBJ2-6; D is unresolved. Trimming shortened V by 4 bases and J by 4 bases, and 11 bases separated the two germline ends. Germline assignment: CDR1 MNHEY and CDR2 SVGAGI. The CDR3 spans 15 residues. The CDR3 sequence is CASSSEFFGANVLTF. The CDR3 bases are TGTGCCAGCAGTTCAGAATTTTTCGGGGCCAACGTCCTGACTTTC.

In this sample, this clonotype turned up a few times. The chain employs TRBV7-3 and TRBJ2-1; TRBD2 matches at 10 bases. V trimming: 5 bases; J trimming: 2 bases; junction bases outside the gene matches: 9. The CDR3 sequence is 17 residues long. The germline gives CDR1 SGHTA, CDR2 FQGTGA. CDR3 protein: CASSPLGLAGAYNEQFF. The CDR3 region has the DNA TGTGCCAGCAGCCCCCTTGGCCTAGCGGGAGCCTACAATGAGCAGTTCTTC.

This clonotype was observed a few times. The CDR3 coding sequence is TGTGCCAGCTCCGGACAGAGCAGGAATGAGCAGTTCTTC. It yields the protein CASSGQSRNEQFF. This chain uses TRBV6-2 or TRBV6-3 with TRBJ2-1; D might be TRBD1 (6 bases). The CDR3 contains 13 residues. The germline CDR1 and CDR2 sequences are MNHEY and SVGEGT. Trimming took 8 bases from V and 7 from J, leaving 15 bases between them.

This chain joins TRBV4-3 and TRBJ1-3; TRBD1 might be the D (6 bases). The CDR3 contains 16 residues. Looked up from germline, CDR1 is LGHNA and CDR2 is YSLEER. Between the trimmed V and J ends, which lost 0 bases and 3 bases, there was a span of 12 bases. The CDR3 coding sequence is TGCGCCAGCAGCCAAGATCCGGGGGCCTATGGAAACACCATATATTTT. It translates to CASSQDPGAYGNTIYF.

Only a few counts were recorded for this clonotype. CDR3 protein: CSVRDRQNYGYTF. Written as DNA, the CDR3 is TGCAGCGTCCGGGATCGACAAAACTATGGCTACACCTTC. The V and J genes are TRBV29-1 and TRBJ1-2, with D unclear. CDR1 and CDR2 (germline): SQVTM, ANQGSEA. Trimming shortened V by 6 bases and J by 2 bases, and 13 bases separated the two germline ends. The CDR3 has 13 residues. The full variable domain, in which reference TRBV29-1 and TRBJ1-2 provide the parts outside the CDR3, is SAVISQKPSRDICQRGTSLTIQCQVDSQVTMMFWYRQQPGQSLTLIATANQGSEATYESGFVIDKFPISRPNLTFSTLTVSNMSPEDSSIYLCSVRDRQNYGYTFGSGTRLTVV.

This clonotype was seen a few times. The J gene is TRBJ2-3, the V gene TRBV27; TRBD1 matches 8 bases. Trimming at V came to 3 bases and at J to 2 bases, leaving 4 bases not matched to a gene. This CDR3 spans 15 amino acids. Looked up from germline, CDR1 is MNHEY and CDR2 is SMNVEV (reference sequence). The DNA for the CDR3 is TGTGCCAGCAGTTTTAGACAGGGGAACACAGATACGCAGTATTTT. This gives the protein CASSFRQGNTDTQYF.

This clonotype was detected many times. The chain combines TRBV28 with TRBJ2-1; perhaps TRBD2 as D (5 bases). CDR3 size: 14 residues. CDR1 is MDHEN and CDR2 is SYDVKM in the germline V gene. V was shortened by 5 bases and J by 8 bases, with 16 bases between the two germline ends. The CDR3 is CASSESRAPDEQFF. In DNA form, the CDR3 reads TGTGCCAGCAGTGAGTCGCGGGCCCCGGATGAGCAGTTCTTC.

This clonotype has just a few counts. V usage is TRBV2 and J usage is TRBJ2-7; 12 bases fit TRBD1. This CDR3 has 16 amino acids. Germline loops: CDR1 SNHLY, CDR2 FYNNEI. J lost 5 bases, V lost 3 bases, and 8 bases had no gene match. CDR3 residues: CASSDFLRDRGHEQYF. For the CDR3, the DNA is TGTGCCAGCAGTGACTTCCTCCGGGACAGGGGGCACGAGCAGTACTTC.

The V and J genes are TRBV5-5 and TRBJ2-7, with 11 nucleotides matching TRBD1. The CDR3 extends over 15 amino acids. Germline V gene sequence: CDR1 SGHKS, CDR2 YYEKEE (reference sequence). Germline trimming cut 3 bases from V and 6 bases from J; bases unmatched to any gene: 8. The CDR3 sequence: CASSYRTGGASEQYF. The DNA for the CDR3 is TGTGCCAGCAGCTACCGGACAGGGGGCGCGTCCGAGCAGTACTTC.

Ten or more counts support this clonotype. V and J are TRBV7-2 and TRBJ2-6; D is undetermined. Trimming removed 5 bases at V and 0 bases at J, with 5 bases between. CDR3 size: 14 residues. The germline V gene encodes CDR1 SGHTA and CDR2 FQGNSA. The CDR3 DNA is TGTGCCAGCAGCCTCAACTCTGGGGCCAACGTCCTGACTTTC. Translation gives CASSLNSGANVLTF.

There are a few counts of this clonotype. CDR3 region: CASSLGMSDTQYF. The CDR3 DNA sequence: TGTGCCAGCAGCTTAGGGATGTCAGATACGCAGTATTTT. The V call is TRBV7-7, the J call TRBJ2-3, with D hard to call. Germline V lookup: CDR1 SSHAT, CDR2 FNYEAQ (reference sequence). This CDR3 has 13 amino acids. V gave up 1 base and J gave up 4 bases, with 6 bases separating them.

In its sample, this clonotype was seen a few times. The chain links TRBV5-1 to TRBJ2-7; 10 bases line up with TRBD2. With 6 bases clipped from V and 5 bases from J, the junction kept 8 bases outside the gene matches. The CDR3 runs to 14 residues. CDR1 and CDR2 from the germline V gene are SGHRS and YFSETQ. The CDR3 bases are TGCGCCAGCATACAGCGGGAGGGCCTCGACGAGCAGTACTTC. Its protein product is CASIQREGLDEQYF.

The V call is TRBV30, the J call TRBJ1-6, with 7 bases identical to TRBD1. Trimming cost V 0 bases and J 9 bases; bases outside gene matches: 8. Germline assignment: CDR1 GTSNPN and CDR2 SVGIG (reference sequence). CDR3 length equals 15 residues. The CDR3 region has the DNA TGTGCCTGGAGTGTACGACAGGGAATTATTTCACCCCTCCACTTT. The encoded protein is CAWSVRQGIISPLHF.

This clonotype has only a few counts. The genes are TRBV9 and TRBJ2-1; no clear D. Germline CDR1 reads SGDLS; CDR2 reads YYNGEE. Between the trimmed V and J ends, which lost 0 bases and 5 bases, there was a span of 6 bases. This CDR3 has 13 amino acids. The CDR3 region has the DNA TGTGCCAGCAGCGTAGGATTCCACAATGAGCAGTTCTTC. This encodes CASSVGFHNEQFF.

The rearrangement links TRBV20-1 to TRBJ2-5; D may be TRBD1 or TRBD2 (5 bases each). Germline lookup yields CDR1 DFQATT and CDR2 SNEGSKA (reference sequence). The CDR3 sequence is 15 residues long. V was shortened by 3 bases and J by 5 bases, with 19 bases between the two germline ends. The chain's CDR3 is CSARWGRTSGETQYF. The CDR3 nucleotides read TGCAGTGCTAGGTGGGGACGGACCTCCGGGGAGACCCAGTACTTC.

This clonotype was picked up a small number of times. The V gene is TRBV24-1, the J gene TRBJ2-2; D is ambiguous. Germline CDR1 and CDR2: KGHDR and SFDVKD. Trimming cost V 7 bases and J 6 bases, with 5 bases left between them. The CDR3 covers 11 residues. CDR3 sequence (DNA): TGTGCCACCAGGGGTCCCGGGGAGCTGTTTTTT. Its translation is CATRGPGELFF.

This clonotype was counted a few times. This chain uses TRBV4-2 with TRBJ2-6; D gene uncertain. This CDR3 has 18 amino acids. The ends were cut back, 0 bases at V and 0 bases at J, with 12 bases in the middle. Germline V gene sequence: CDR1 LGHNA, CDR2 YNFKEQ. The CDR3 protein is CASSQEFSGPSGANVLTF. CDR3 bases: TGTGCCAGCAGCCAAGAATTTTCAGGCCCCTCTGGGGCCAACGTCCTGACTTTC.

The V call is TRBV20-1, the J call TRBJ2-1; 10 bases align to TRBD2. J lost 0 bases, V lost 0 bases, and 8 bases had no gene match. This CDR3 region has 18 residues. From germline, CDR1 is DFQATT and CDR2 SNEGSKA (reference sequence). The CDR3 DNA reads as TGCAGTGCTAGAGATGGGGGGCCTAGCGGGAGCTCCTACAATGAGCAGTTCTTC. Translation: CSARDGGPSGSSYNEQFF.

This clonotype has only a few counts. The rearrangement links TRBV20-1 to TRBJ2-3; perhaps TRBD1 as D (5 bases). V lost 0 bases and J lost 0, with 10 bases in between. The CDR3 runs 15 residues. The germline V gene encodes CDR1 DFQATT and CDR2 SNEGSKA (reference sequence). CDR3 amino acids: CSARDLQGSTDTQYF. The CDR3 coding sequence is TGCAGTGCTAGAGATTTGCAGGGTAGCACAGATACGCAGTATTTT.

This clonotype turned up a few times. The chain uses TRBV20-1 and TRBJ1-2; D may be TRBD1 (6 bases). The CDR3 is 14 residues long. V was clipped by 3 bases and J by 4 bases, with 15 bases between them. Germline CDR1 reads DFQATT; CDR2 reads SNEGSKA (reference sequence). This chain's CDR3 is CSASDGLGAYGYTF. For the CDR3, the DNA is TGCAGTGCTAGCGATGGGTTGGGGGCCTATGGCTACACCTTC.

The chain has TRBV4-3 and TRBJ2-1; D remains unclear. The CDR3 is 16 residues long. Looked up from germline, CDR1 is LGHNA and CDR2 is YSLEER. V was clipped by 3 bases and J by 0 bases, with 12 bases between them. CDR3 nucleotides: TGCGCCAGCAGCCACGGAACCTCCGCCTCCTACAATGAGCAGTTCTTC. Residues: CASSHGTSASYNEQFF.

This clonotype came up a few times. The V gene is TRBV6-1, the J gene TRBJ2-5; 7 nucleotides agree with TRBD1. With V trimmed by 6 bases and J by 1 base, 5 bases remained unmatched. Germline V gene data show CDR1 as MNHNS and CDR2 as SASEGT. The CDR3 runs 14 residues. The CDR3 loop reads CASRPTGVQETQYF. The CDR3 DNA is TGTGCCAGCAGACCAACAGGGGTCCAAGAGACCCAGTACTTC.

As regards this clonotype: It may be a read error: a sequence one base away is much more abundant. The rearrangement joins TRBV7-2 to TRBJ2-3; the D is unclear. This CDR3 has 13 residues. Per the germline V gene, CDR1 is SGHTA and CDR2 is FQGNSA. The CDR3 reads CASSLHVTDMQYF. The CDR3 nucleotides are TGTGCCAGCAGCCTCCATGTAACAGATATGCAGTATTTT.

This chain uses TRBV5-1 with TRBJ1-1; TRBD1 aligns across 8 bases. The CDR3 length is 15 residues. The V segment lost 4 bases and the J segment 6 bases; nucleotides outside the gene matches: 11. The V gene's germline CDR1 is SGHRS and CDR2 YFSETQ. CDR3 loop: CASSPGQGGRSEAFF. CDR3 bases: TGCGCCAGCAGCCCTGGACAGGGAGGTCGATCTGAAGCTTTCTTT.

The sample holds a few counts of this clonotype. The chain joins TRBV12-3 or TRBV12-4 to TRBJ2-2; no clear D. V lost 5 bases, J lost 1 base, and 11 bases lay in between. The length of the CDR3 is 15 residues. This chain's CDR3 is CASSPMDGNTGELFF. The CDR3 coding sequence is TGTGCCAGCAGTCCAATGGACGGGAACACCGGGGAGCTGTTTTTT.

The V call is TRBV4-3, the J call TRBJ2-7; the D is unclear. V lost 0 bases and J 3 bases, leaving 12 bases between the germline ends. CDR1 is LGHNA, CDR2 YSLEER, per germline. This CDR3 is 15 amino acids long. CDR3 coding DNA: TGCGCCAGCAGCCAAGAGCCCTTAAGAATCTACGAGCAGTACTTC. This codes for CASSQEPLRIYEQYF.

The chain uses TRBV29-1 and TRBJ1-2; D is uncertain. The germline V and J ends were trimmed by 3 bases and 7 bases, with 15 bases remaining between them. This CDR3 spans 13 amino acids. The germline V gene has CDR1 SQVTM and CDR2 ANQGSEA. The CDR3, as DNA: TGCAGCGTTGACTCGGAGAGGGTTGGTGGCTACACCTTC. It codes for CSVDSERVGGYTF. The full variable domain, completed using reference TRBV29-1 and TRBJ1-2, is SAVISQKPSRDICQRGTSLTIQCQVDSQVTMMFWYRQQPGQSLTLIATANQGSEATYESGFVIDKFPISRPNLTFSTLTVSNMSPEDSSIYLCSVDSERVGGYTFGSGTRLTVV.

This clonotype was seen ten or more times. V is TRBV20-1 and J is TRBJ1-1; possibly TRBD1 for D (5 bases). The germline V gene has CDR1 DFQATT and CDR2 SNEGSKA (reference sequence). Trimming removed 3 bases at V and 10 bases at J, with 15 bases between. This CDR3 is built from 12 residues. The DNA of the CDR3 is TGCAGTGCTAGTGATCGGGGCGAGAGAGCTTTCTTT. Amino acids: CSASDRGERAFF.

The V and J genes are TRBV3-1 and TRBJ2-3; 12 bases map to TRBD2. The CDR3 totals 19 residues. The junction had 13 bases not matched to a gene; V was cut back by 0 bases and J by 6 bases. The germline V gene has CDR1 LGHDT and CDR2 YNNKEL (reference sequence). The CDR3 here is CASSQEPLSSGGASDTQYF. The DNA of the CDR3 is TGTGCCAGCAGCCAAGAGCCCCTTTCTAGCGGGGGGGCATCGGATACGCAGTATTTT.

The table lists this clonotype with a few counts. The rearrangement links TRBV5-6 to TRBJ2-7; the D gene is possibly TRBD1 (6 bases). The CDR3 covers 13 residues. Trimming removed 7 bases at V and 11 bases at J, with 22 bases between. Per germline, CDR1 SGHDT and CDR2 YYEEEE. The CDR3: CASRRMGTNSKYF. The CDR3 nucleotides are TGTGCCAGCCGAAGGATGGGGACAAACTCCAAGTACTTC.